This T cell receptor (beta chain) was sequenced during a study of early T cells in non-severe SARS-CoV-2 infection. The wider study: Chains stayed unpaired after sequencing of bulk RNA from unsorted whole blood.

The TCR library protocol was used to attach unique molecular identifiers. These identifiers were attached to individual cDNA molecules. TCRdb passed the 5' RACE reads through MiXCR, listing each CDR3 protein once. The data contain approximately 71,000 distinct CDR3 sequences, 9.5% to 15% of them singletons. The sequence was collected from an adult who was a healthcare worker with PCR-confirmed SARS-CoV-2 infection or an uninfected control (not recorded which). The material was whole blood, obtained at baseline.

The CDR3 coding sequence is TGTGCCAGCAGCTTAGAGGGGGTTACCACAGATACGCAGTATTTT. Translation: CASSLEGVTTDTQYF. The rearrangement uses TRBV7-2 and TRBJ2-3; D perhaps matches TRBD1 (6 bases). V was pared by 1 base and J by 2 bases, with 10 bases between. The CDR3 totals 15 residues. CDR1 is SGHTA, CDR2 FQGNSA, per germline.